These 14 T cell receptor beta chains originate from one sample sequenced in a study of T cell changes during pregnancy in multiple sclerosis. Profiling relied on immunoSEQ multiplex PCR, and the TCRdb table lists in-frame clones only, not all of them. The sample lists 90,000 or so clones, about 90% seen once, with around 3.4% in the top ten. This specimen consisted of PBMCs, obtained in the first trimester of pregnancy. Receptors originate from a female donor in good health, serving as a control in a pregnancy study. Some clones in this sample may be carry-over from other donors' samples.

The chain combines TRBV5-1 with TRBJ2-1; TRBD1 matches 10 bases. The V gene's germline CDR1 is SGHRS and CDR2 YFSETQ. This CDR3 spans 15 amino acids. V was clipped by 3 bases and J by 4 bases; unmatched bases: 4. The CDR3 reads CASSSLDRGYNEQFF. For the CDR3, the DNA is TGCGCCAGCAGCTCCCTGGACAGGGGGTACAATGAGCAGTTCTTC. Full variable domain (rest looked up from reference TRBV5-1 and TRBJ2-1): KAGVTQTPRYLIKTRGQQVTLSCSPISGHRSVSWYQQTPGQGLQFLFEYFSETQRNKGNFPGRFSGRQFSNSRSEMNVSTLELGDSALYLCASSSLDRGYNEQFFGPGTRLTVL.

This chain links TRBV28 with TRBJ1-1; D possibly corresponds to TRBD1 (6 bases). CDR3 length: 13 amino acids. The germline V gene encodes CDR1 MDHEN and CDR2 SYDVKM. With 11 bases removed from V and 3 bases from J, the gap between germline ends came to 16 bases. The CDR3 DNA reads TGTGCCGGTCGTAGGGGGTCGGACACTGAAGCTTTCTTT. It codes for CAGRRGSDTEAFF.

CDR3 in amino acids: CASSLELYSNQPQHF. CDR3 nucleotides: TGTGCCAGCAGCTTAGAACTGTATAGCAATCAGCCCCAGCATTTT. The chain recombines TRBV7-8 with TRBJ1-5; D gene unclear. V shed 1 base and J shed 0 bases, with 7 bases lying between them. The CDR3 runs to 15 residues. CDR1 SGHVS and CDR2 FQNEAQ come from the germline V gene.

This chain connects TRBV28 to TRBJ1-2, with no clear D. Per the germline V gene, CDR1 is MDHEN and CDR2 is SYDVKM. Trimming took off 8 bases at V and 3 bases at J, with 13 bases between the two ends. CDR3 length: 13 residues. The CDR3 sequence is CASASGAYYGYTF. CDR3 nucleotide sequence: TGTGCCAGCGCGAGTGGAGCCTACTATGGCTACACCTTC.

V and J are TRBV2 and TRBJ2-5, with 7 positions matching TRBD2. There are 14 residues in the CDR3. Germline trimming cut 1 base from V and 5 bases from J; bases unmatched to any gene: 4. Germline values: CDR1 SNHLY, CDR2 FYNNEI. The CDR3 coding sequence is TGTGCCAGCAGTGAAGGGGGAGGGATGGAGACCCAGTACTTC. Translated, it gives CASSEGGGMETQYF.

Here the CDR3 DNA reads TGTGCCAGCAGCTTAGAGGCGGGGAGGAAGACCCAGTACTTC. Its translation: CASSLEAGRKTQYF. The chain links TRBV7-8 to TRBJ2-5; weak D call: TRBD2 (6 bases). The V gene's germline CDR1 is SGHVS and CDR2 FQNEAQ. The V gene lost 1 base and the J gene lost 6 bases, with 12 bases spanning the gap. The CDR3 length is 14 residues.

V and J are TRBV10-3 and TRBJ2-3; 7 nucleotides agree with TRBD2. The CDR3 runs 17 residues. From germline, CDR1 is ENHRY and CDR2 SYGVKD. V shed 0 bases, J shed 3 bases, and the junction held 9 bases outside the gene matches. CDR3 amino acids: CAISESWTGGTTDTQYF. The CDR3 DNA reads TGTGCCATCAGTGAGTCTTGGACCGGGGGGACTACAGATACGCAGTATTTT.

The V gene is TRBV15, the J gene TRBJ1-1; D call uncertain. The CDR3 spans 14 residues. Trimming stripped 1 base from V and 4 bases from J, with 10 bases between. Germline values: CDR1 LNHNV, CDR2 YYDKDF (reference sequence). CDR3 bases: TGTGCCACCAGCAGAGGGGCCAGTTTCACTGAAGCTTTCTTT. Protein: CATSRGASFTEAFF.

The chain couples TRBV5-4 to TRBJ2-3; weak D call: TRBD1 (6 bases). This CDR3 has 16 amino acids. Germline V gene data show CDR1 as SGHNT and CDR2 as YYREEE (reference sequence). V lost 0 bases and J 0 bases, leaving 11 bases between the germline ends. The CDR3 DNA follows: TGTGCCAGCAGCTTGGAGTGGGGGCTCAGCACAGATACGCAGTATTTT. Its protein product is CASSLEWGLSTDTQYF.

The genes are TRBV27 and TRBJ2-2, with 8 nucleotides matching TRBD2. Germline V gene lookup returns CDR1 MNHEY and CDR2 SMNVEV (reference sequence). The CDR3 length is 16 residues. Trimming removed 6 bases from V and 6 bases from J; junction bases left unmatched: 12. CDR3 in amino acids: CASSLIAGMGPGELFF. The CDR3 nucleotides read TGTGCCAGCAGCCTCATAGCGGGAATGGGTCCCGGGGAGCTGTTTTTT.

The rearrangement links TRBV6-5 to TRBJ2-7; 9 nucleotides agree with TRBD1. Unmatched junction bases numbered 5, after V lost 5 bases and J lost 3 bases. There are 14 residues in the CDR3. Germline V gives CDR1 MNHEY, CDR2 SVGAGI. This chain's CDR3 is CASSPRQGGYEQYF. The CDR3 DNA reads TGTGCCAGCAGTCCTCGACAGGGGGGCTACGAGCAGTACTTC.

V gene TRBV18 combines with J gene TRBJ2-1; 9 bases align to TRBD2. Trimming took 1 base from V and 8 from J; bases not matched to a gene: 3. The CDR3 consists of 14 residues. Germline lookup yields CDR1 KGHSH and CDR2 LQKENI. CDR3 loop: CASSPRRGGDEQFF. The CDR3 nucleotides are TGTGCCAGCTCACCACGGCGGGGGGGCGATGAGCAGTTCTTC. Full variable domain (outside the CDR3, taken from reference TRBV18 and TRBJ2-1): NAGVMQNPRHLVRRRGQEARLRCSPMKGHSHVYWYRQLPEEGLKFMVYLQKENIIDESGMPKERFSAEFPKEGPSILRIQQVVRGDSAAYFCASSPRRGGDEQFFGPGTRLTVL.

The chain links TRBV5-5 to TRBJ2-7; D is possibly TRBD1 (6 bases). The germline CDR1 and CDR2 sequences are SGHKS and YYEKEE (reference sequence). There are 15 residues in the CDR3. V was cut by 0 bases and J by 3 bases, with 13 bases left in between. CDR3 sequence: CASSLVGQGNYEQYF. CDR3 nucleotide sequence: TGTGCCAGCAGCTTGGTGGGACAAGGAAACTACGAGCAGTACTTC.

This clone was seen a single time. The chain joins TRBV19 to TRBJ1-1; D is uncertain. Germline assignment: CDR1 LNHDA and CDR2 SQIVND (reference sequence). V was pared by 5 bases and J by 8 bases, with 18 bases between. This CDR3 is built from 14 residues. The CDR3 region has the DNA TGTGCCAGTAGTTCCTTGGAGGGTCGTTGGGAAGCTTTCTTT. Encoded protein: CASSSLEGRWEAFF.